This is a list of T cell receptor beta chains from one sample in a study of cytomegalovirus exposure and HLA in healthy donors. Clones were read by immunoSEQ multiplex PCR, and TCRdb kept only the in-frame ones, dropping some. This table holds about 64,000 clones, around four fifths found once. Sequencing was performed on PBMCs. These receptors were obtained from a male donor in good health and CMV-seropositive. CDR3s include the opening cysteine and the closing phenylalanine or tryptophan. Each record gives: clone size, D gene, V gene, J gene, CDR3 protein, CDR3 DNA. The D gene is left open where the match is weak. The size of a clone is reported for some rows only, either as once, few or many, or as a class for expanded clones.

-	TRBD2	TRBV15	TRBJ2-3	CATSMGRLAGSTDTQYF	TGTGCCACCAGCATGGGGCGACTAGCGGGTAGCACAGATACGCAGTATTTT
-	-	TRBV30	TRBJ2-7	CAWSVGASEQYF	TGTGCCTGGAGTGTAGGGGCTAGCGAGCAGTACTTC
-	-	TRBV28	TRBJ1-1	CASTPEPGLTEAFF	TGTGCCAGCACCCCTGAACCCGGTTTAACTGAAGCTTTCTTT
-	TRBD1	TRBV9	TRBJ1-2	CASSVGERGTGSSGYTF	TGTGCCAGCAGCGTAGGGGAGAGGGGGACAGGGTCGTCTGGCTACACCTTC
medium-sized	TRBD1	TRBV5-1	TRBJ2-3	CASRRQTGERGTDTQYF	TGCGCCAGCAGGAGACAAACAGGGGAAAGGGGCACAGATACGCAGTATTTT
-	-	TRBV7-2	TRBJ2-7	CASSLGGAGLSYEQYF	TGTGCCAGCAGCTTAGGTGGGGCGGGGCTCTCCTACGAGCAGTACTTC
-	-	TRBV9	TRBJ2-5	CASSGSLGGVGETQYF	TGTGCCAGCAGCGGTAGTTTGGGCGGGGTGGGAGAGACCCAGTACTTC
-	-	TRBV6-4	TRBJ2-3	CASSDAGDTDTQYF	TGTGCCAGCAGTGACGCCGGAGACACAGATACGCAGTATTTT
-	TRBD2	TRBV6-5	TRBJ2-1	CASRLGTSGYNEQFF	TGTGCCAGCCGACTGGGGACTAGCGGTTACAATGAGCAGTTCTTC
-	TRBD1	TRBV19	TRBJ1-1	CASRGQGAGNTEAFF	TGTGCCAGTAGGGGACAGGGGGCTGGGAACACTGAAGCTTTCTTT
-	-	TRBV7-6	TRBJ1-1	CASSLGGGNTEAFF	TGTGCCAGCAGCTTAGGAGGGGGGAACACTGAAGCTTTCTTT
-	-	TRBV11-2	TRBJ1-1	CASSLEDWADEAFF	TGTGCCAGCAGCTTAGAAGATTGGGCAGATGAAGCTTTCTTT
few	TRBD1	TRBV9	TRBJ2-5	CASSVEGTGMQTQYF	TGTGCCAGCAGCGTAGAAGGGACAGGGATGCAGACCCAGTACTTC
-	-	TRBV4-1	TRBJ2-7	CASSQVWRSSYEQYF	TGCGCCAGCAGCCAAGTGTGGAGGAGCTCCTACGAGCAGTACTTC
-	-	TRBV4-2	TRBJ2-7	CASSHSTRTYEQYF	TGTGCCAGCAGCCACAGCACGCGGACTTACGAGCAGTACTTC
-	-	TRBV6-6	TRBJ1-2	CASSPQTEFYGYTF	TGTGCCAGCAGCCCCCAGACAGAGTTCTATGGCTACACCTTC
-	-	TRBV19	TRBJ1-1	CASSPTSGSEAFF	TGTGCCAGTAGTCCCACCTCGGGGAGCGAAGCTTTCTTT
-	-	TRBV19	TRBJ1-5	CASSFPPTGQPQHF	TGTGCCAGTTCCTTTCCCCCGACAGGTCAGCCCCAGCATTTT
-	TRBD2	TRBV19	TRBJ2-2	CASSMELAGGLGTGELFF	TGTGCCAGTAGTATGGAACTAGCGGGGGGGCTCGGCACCGGGGAGCTGTTTTTT
-	-	TRBV7-9	TRBJ2-7	CASSLTGDEQYF	TGTGCCAGCAGCTTAACGGGGGACGAGCAGTACTTC
-	-	TRBV4-3	TRBJ1-1	CASSQYGGPTEAFF	TGCGCCAGCAGCCAATACGGGGGTCCCACTGAAGCTTTCTTT
-	-	TRBV12-5	TRBJ2-2	CASGLYGHRFAGELFF	TGTGCTAGTGGTTTGTACGGCCACAGGTTCGCCGGGGAGCTGTTTTTT
-	TRBD1	TRBV7-2	TRBJ2-5	CASSATGGAETQYF	TGTGCCAGCAGCGCAACAGGGGGCGCAGAGACCCAGTACTTC
-	-	TRBV7-2	TRBJ2-7	CASSLAPPPPSYEQYF	TGTGCCAGCAGCTTGGCTCCTCCCCCTCCCTCCTACGAGCAGTACTTC